This T cell receptor beta chain was profiled in a study of T cell responses to AZD1222 COVID-19 vaccine. General study points: Repertoire sampling occurred only after the peak T cell response. Vaccine-related CD4 TCRs covered spike, predominating at 160-218 and 743-854. At baseline, just 5 or 6 AZD1222 recipients tested seropositive. Variant regions that are unmutated are reportedly the target of nearly half of spike-specific TCRs.

Assay used: immunoSEQ multiplex PCR; TCRdb lists only in-frame clones, some missing. This table holds 150,000 or so clones, 90% to 95% found once. The CDR3 spans 14 residues. V shed 6 bases and J 3 bases; nucleotides not matched to a gene: 4. Germline V gene sequence: CDR1 LNHDA, CDR2 SQIVND (reference sequence). As concerns this clone: As yet, its antigen is unknown.

J is TRBJ1-4 and V is TRBV19; 7 bases map to TRBD1. The sequence derives from an adult who received the AZD1222 COVID-19 vaccine. Sequenced here: peripheral blood, sampled 28 days after the second AZD1222 dose. The CDR3 region is CASSPGTANEKLFF. CDR3 DNA sequence: TGTGCCAGTAGCCCCGGGACAGCTAATGAAAAACTGTTTTTT.